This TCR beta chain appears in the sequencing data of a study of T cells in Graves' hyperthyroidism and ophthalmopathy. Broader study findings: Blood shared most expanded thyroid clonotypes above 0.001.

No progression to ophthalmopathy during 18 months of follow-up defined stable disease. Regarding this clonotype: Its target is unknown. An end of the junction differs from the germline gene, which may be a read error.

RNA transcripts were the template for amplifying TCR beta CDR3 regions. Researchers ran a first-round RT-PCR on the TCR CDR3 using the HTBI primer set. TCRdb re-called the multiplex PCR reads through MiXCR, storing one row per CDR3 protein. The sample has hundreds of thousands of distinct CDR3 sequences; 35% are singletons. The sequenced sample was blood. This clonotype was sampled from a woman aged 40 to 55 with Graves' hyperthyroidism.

The DNA for the CDR3 is TGTGCCAGTAGCCTCGGCAGGGATACCTACGGGCAGTACTTC. This gives the protein CASSLGRDTYGQYF. The chain combines TRBV19 with TRBJ2-7; possible D gene TRBD1, 5 bases. Germline lookup yields CDR1 LNHDA and CDR2 SQIVND (reference sequence). The CDR3 loop spans 14 amino acids. The full variable domain, rest sourced from reference TRBV19 and TRBJ2-7, is DGGITQSPKYLFRKEGQNVTLSCEQNLNHDAMYWYRQDPGQGLRLIYYSQIVNDFQKGDIAEGYSVSREKKESFPLTVTSAQKNPTAFYLCASSLGRDTYGQYFGPGTRLTVT.